A single sample is the source of the 26 T cell receptor beta chains below, sequenced in a study of molecular identifiers for immune sequencing clone quantification. MiXCR, run by TCRdb on the PCR reads, gives a single entry per CDR3 protein. Seen here are 10,000 to 12,000 distinct CDR3 sequences, 20% to 25% observed once, and the top ten hold around 1.4%. What was sequenced was naive CD8+ T cells from blood, with Jurkat cell RNA spiked in. The subset denotes: FACS-sorted CD8+CD4-CCR7+CD45RA+ naive T cells. These receptors were obtained from a human donor in good health. Some libraries in this study had Jurkat cell RNA spiked in.

This clonotype was seen ten or more times. The chain has TRBV25-1 and TRBJ2-2, with D possibly TRBD2 on 7 matching bases. Germline V gene data show CDR1 as MGHDK and CDR2 as SYGVNS. V shed 3 bases and J shed 5 bases, with 22 bases lying between them. The CDR3 is 18 amino acids. In DNA form, the CDR3 reads TGTGCCAGCAGTGATTGGGGGGGCCCCGGCCCGGGAACCGGGGAGCTGTTTTTT. Translation: CASSDWGGPGPGTGELFF.

On this clonotype itself: A much larger clone is a single base away; this may be a read error. J is TRBJ2-5 and V is TRBV4-3, with a weak D call TRBD2 (6 bases). V lost 4 bases and J 5 bases, leaving 17 bases between the germline ends. The germline V gene has CDR1 LGHNA and CDR2 YSLEER. This CDR3 spans 15 amino acids. This chain's CDR3 is CASSPDSSGGETQYF. The CDR3 bases are TGCGCCAGCAGCCCCGATTCGAGCGGAGGGGAGACCCAGTACTTC.

By proportion, this clonotype is medium-sized. The V gene is TRBV11-2, the J gene TRBJ2-5, with unresolved D. Germline CDR1 and CDR2: SGHAT and FQNNGV. V lost 5 bases to trimming and J lost 0 bases, with 10 bases between them. CDR3 size: 14 residues. The CDR3 sequence is CASSPELYQETQYF. In nucleotides, the CDR3 is TGTGCCAGCAGCCCAGAATTGTACCAAGAGACCCAGTACTTC. The full variable domain, completed using reference TRBV11-2 and TRBJ2-5, is EAGVAQSPRYKIIEKRQSVAFWCNPISGHATLYWYQQILGQGPKLLIQFQNNGVVDDSQLPKDRFSAERLKGVDSTLKIQPAKLEDSAVYLCASSPELYQETQYFGPGTRLLVL.

This clonotype is labeled medium-sized. The gene calls are TRBV4-3 and TRBJ2-3, with D tentatively TRBD2 (6 bases). Germline CDR1 LGHNA, CDR2 YSLEER. Trimming cost V 0 bases and J 2 bases, with 9 bases left between them. CDR3 length: 15 residues. The CDR3 is CASSQDSGTTDTQYF. The CDR3 coding sequence is TGCGCCAGCAGCCAAGATAGCGGAACCACAGATACGCAGTATTTT.

This clonotype was seen a handful of times. DNA of the CDR3: TGTGCCTGGAGTCGGCTAGCGGGAGTCGGCAATGAGCAGTTCTTC. Amino acids: CAWSRLAGVGNEQFF. The chain carries TRBV30 and TRBJ2-1, with TRBD2 matching 10 bases. The length of the CDR3 is 15 residues. Germline assignment: CDR1 GTSNPN and CDR2 SVGIG (reference sequence). Losses at the gene ends were 2 bases for V and 6 bases for J; bases not matched to a gene: 7. The entire variable domain, with the rest obtained from reference TRBV30 and TRBJ2-1, is as follows: SQTIHQWPATLVQPVGSPLSLECTVEGTSNPNLYWYRQAAGRGLQLLFYSVGIGQISSEVPQNLSASRPQDRQFILSSKKLLLSDSGFYLCAWSRLAGVGNEQFFGPGTRLTVL.

In its sample, this clonotype is medium-sized. The CDR3 reads CASSYSSFASYEQYF. DNA for the CDR3: TGTGCCAGCAGTTACTCGTCGTTCGCGTCCTACGAGCAGTACTTC. The chain has TRBV6-5 and TRBJ2-7, with unresolved D. Germline CDR1 reads MNHEY; CDR2 reads SVGAGI. This CDR3 has 15 amino acids. The V end was cut by 0 bases, the J end by 1 base, with 10 bases between.

The sample holds a few counts of this clonotype. The chain is built from TRBV9 and TRBJ1-1; maybe TRBD1 (5 bases). The CDR3 contains 14 residues. Trimming removed 0 bases at V and 4 bases at J, with 10 bases between. The germline V gene encodes CDR1 SGDLS and CDR2 YYNGEE. The CDR3 reads CASSVAGLSTEAFF. The CDR3 nucleotides read TGTGCCAGCAGCGTAGCAGGGTTGTCCACTGAAGCTTTCTTT.

This clonotype is termed medium-sized. V and J are TRBV19 and TRBJ2-1; 13 bases are shared with TRBD2. Germline-derived CDR1 and CDR2 are LNHDA and SQIVND (reference sequence). This CDR3 spans 15 amino acids. J was trimmed by 9 bases and V by 5 bases; bases with no gene match: 7. CDR3 coding DNA: TGTGCCAGTAGTTTACTAGCGGGGGGGAGCGGTGAGCAGTTCTTC. It specifies CASSLLAGGSGEQFF.

This clonotype was seen a handful of times. The chain joins TRBV7-7 to TRBJ2-5; 12 nucleotides align to TRBD2. From germline, CDR1 is SSHAT and CDR2 FNYEAQ (reference sequence). The CDR3 covers 15 residues. V was pared by 1 base and J by 4 bases, with 1 base of the junction left unmatched. CDR3 DNA sequence: TGTGCCAGCAGCTTAGGGACTAGCGGGGCAGAGACCCAGTACTTC. Translated: CASSLGTSGAETQYF.

This clonotype was seen only once. One base away lies a much larger clone, so this may be a sequencing read error. The gene calls are TRBV24-1 and TRBJ2-7; D might be TRBD1 (5 bases). The CDR3 consists of 15 residues. Germline V gene data show CDR1 as KGHDR and CDR2 as SFDVKD. CDR3 bases: TGTGCCACCAGTGATCATGACAGCCTCACCTACGAGAAGTACTTC. It translates to CATSDHDSLTYEKYF.

This clonotype was picked up many times. The chain carries TRBV7-9 and TRBJ1-4; no firm D call. This CDR3 is 14 amino acids long. The germline CDR1 and CDR2 sequences are SEHNR and FQNEAQ (reference sequence). Trimming left V 6 bases short and J 0 bases short, with 8 bases between. DNA of the CDR3: TGTGCCAGCAGTACAAAGACAACTAATGAAAAACTGTTTTTT. It yields the protein CASSTKTTNEKLFF.

This clonotype was seen a handful of times. The CDR3 coding sequence is TGTGCCAGCAGTTTTCGAACCGGGGAGCTGTTTTTT. Translating gives CASSFRTGELFF. The rearrangement uses TRBV27 and TRBJ2-2; D is ambiguous. The V end lost 3 bases, the J end lost 5 bases, and 4 bases lay between the germline ends. Germline V gene lookup returns CDR1 MNHEY and CDR2 SMNVEV (reference sequence). This CDR3 spans 12 amino acids.

Concerning this clonotype itself: This may come from a read error, since a much larger clone is one base off. The rearrangement links TRBV27 to TRBJ2-2; TRBD1 or TRBD2 may be the D gene (5 bases each). CDR3 length equals 14 residues. Looked up from germline, CDR1 is MNHEY and CDR2 is SMNVEV (reference sequence). CDR3 nucleotides: TGTGCCAGCAGTTTATCCATAGGGACCGGGGAGCTGGTTTTT. Protein product: CASSLSIGTGELVF.

By share, this clonotype counts as medium-sized. This chain connects TRBV7-9 to TRBJ1-1; D is possibly TRBD1 (6 bases). With 6 bases removed from V and 4 bases from J, the gap between germline ends came to 9 bases. The CDR3 has 12 amino acids. Germline CDR1 SEHNR, CDR2 FQNEAQ (reference sequence). The CDR3 sequence is CASRETGTEAFF. Here the CDR3 DNA reads TGTGCCAGCAGGGAGACAGGCACTGAAGCTTTCTTT.

The chain has TRBV2 and TRBJ2-7; 9 positions match TRBD2. The germline V gene has CDR1 SNHLY and CDR2 FYNNEI. V gave up 2 bases and J gave up 6 bases; unmatched junction bases: 5. CDR3 length: 14 amino acids. The CDR3, as DNA: TGTGCCAGCAGTGAATTAGCGGGAGCTCTCGAGCAGTACTTC. Encoded protein: CASSELAGALEQYF.

By sample fraction, this clonotype is medium-sized (0.01 to 0.1%). The rearrangement links TRBV5-6 to TRBJ2-6; unclear D gene. The germline gives CDR1 SGHDT, CDR2 YYEEEE. V shed 0 bases and J shed 0 bases, with 4 bases lying between them. This CDR3 has 15 residues. The CDR3 region is CASSLASSGANVLTF. The CDR3 DNA reads as TGTGCCAGCAGCTTGGCCAGCTCTGGGGCCAACGTCCTGACTTTC.

This clonotype was found a few times. J is TRBJ2-1 and V is TRBV20-1; TRBD1 agrees at 7 bases. CDR3 size: 16 residues. J was trimmed by 4 bases and V by 1 base; bases with no gene match: 10. Germline V gene sequence: CDR1 DFQATT, CDR2 SNEGSKA (reference sequence). This chain's CDR3 is CSARGNRGTRYNEQFF. CDR3 nucleotide sequence: TGCAGTGCTAGAGGCAACAGGGGCACAAGATACAATGAGCAGTTCTTC.

This clonotype is categorized as medium-sized. The J gene is TRBJ1-1, the V gene TRBV7-9; D possibly corresponds to TRBD1 (6 bases). Between the trimmed V and J ends, which lost 5 bases and 4 bases, there was a span of 11 bases. Per germline, CDR1 SEHNR and CDR2 FQNEAQ (reference sequence). This CDR3 is built from 13 residues. This CDR3 reads CASSPGVRTEAFF. DNA for the CDR3: TGTGCCAGCAGCCCAGGGGTGCGCACTGAAGCTTTCTTT.

Within the sample, this clonotype is medium-sized. The chain joins TRBV29-1 to TRBJ1-1; 7 nucleotides match TRBD1. The CDR3 has 13 residues. The V and J ends lost 6 bases and 0 bases, in that order; junction bases with no gene match: 4. The germline V gene has CDR1 SQVTM and CDR2 ANQGSEA. CDR3 amino acids: CSVPTGMNTEAFF. The CDR3 nucleotides read TGCAGCGTCCCGACAGGGATGAACACTGAAGCTTTCTTT.

This clonotype was recorded at least ten times. The rearrangement links TRBV11-2 to TRBJ2-7; maybe TRBD2 (6 bases). V lost 1 base and J 2 bases, leaving 12 bases between the germline ends. From germline, CDR1 is SGHAT and CDR2 FQNNGV. The CDR3 consists of 15 residues. The CDR3 is CASSLGSGLTYEQYF. DNA of the CDR3: TGTGCCAGCAGCTTAGGAAGCGGGTTAACCTACGAGCAGTACTTC.

This chain uses TRBV7-8 with TRBJ2-3, with 7 positions matching TRBD2. The CDR3 has 16 amino acids. Germline V gives CDR1 SGHVS, CDR2 FQNEAQ. V gave up 4 bases and J gave up 10 bases; unmatched junction bases: 17. The CDR3: CASSSHWDYRTAPQYF. Here the CDR3 DNA reads TGTGCCAGCAGCTCCCACTGGGACTACCGAACAGCTCCGCAGTATTTT. Together with reference TRBV7-8 and TRBJ2-3, the CDR3 gives the full variable domain: GAGVSQSPRYKVAKRGQDVALRCDPISGHVSLFWYQQALGQGPEFLTYFQNEAQLDKSGLPSDRFFAERPEGSVSTLKIQRTQQEDSAVYLCASSSHWDYRTAPQYFGPGTRLTVL.

V and J are TRBV21-1 and TRBJ2-1. TRBV21-1 is a pseudogene segment. The CDR3 extends over 18 amino acids. This chain's CDR3 is CASSKRPCVHPTYNEQFF. The CDR3 DNA reads TGTGCCAGCAGCAAGCGGCCGTGTGTGCATCCAACCTACAATGAGCAGTTCTTC.

As to this clonotype: A single base separates this from a much larger clone, so it may be a read error. V gene TRBV7-6 combines with J gene TRBJ2-2; D not resolved. CDR3 length: 14 residues. Germline CDR1 is SGHVS and CDR2 is FNYEAQ. CDR3 nucleotides: TGTGCCAACAGCTTAGGTGACGACCCCGGGGAGCTGTTTTTT. This encodes CANSLGDDPGELFF.

Remarks on this clonotype: Just one base apart from a much larger clone, this may be a read error. The CDR3 DNA is TGTGCCAGCTGCTTAGATCAGGGGCTGTTCACTGAAGCTTTCTTT. It codes for CASCLDQGLFTEAFF. V and J are TRBV7-9 and TRBJ1-1; a weak D match, TRBD1 (6 bases). CDR3 length equals 15 residues. The germline V gene has CDR1 SEHNR and CDR2 FQNEAQ (reference sequence).

Comment on this clonotype: At one end the junction does not follow the germline gene, possibly because of a read error. V gene TRBV4-3 combines with J gene TRBJ2-6; D perhaps matches TRBD1 (5 bases). CDR1 is LGHNA and CDR2 is YSLEER in the germline V gene. This CDR3 is built from 16 residues. The CDR3 loop reads CASSHGRYSGANVLPF. Here the CDR3 DNA reads TGCGCCAGCAGCCACGGGCGGTACTCTGGGGCCAACGTCCTGCCTTTC.

There are many counts of this clonotype. The chain uses TRBV4-1 and TRBJ2-1, with TRBD2 as a possible D gene (5 bases). V was shortened by 0 bases and J by 3 bases, with 9 bases between the two germline ends. Germline V lookup: CDR1 MGHRA, CDR2 YSYEKL. This CDR3 region has 15 residues. For the CDR3, the DNA is TGCGCCAGCAGCCAAGATTTCGGGGTCTACAATGAGCAGTTCTTC. This codes for CASSQDFGVYNEQFF.